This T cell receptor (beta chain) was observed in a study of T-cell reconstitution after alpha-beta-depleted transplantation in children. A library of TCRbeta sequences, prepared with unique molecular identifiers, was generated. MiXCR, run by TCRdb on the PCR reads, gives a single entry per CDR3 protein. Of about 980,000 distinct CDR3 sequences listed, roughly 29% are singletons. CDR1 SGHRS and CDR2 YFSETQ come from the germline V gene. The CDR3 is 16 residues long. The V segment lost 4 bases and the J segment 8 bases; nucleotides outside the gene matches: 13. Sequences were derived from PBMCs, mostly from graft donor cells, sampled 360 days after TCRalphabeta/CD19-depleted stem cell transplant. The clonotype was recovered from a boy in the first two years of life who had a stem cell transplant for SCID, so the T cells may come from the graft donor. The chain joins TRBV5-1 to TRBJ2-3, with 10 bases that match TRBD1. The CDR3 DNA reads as TGCGCCAGCAGCATCGGGACAGGGGTAGGGATGGGTACGCAGTATTTT. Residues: CASSIGTGVGMGTQYF.